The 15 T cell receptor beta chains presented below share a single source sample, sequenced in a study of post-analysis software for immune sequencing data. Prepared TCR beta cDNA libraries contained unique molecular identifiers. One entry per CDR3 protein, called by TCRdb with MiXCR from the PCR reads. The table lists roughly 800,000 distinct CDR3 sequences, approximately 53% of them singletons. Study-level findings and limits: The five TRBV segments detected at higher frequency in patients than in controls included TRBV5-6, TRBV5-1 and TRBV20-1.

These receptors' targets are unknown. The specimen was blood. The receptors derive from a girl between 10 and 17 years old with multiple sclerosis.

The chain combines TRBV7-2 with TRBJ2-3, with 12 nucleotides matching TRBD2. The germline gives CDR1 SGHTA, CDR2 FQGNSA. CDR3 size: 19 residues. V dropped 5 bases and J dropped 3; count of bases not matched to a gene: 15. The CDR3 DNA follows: TGTGCCAGCAGCCGTAGTACTAGCGGGGGGTGGGGTGGTACAGATACGCAGTATTTT. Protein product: CASSRSTSGGWGGTDTQYF.

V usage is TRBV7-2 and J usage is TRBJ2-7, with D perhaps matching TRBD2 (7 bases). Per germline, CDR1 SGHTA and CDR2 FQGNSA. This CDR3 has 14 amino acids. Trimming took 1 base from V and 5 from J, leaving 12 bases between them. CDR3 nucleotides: TGTGCCAGCAGCTTAGGACCGGGGGGCCACGAGCAGTACTTC. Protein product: CASSLGPGGHEQYF.

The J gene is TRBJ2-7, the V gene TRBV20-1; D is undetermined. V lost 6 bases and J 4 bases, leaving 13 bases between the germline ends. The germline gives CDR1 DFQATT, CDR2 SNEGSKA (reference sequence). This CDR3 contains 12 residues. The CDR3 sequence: CSATGYSYEQYF. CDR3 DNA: TGCAGTGCCACGGGTTATTCATACGAGCAGTACTTC.

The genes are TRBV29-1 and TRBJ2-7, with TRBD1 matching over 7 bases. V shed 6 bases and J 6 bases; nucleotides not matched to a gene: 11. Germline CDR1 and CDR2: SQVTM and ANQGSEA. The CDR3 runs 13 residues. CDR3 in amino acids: CSVQERTGVEQYF. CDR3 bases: TGCAGCGTCCAGGAACGTACAGGGGTCGAGCAGTACTTC.

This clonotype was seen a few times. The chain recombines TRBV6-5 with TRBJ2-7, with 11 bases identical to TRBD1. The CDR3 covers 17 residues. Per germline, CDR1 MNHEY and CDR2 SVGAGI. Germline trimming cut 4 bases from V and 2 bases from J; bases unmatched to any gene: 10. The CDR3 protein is CASSSGTGGKFPYEQYF. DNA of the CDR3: TGTGCCAGCAGTTCCGGGACAGGGGGAAAATTCCCCTACGAGCAGTACTTC.

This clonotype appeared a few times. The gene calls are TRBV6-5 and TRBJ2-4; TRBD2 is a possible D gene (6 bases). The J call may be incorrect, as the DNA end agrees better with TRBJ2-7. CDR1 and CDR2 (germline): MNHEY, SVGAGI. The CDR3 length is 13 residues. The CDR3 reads CASSYIGGYEQYF. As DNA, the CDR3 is TGTGCCAGCAGTTACATTGGGGGGTACGAGCAGTACTTC.

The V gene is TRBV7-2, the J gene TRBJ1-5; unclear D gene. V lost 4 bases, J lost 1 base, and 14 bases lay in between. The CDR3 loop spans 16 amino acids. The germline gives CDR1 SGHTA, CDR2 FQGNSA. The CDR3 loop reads CASSSGFPGSNQPQHF. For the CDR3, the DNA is TGTGCCAGCAGCTCCGGTTTCCCGGGCAGCAATCAGCCCCAGCATTTT. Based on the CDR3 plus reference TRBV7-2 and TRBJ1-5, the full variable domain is GAGVSQSPSNKVTEKGKDVELRCDPISGHTALYWYRQSLGQGLEFLIYFQGNSAPDKSGLPSDRFSAERTGGSVSTLTIQRTQQEDSAVYLCASSSGFPGSNQPQHFGDGTRLSIL.

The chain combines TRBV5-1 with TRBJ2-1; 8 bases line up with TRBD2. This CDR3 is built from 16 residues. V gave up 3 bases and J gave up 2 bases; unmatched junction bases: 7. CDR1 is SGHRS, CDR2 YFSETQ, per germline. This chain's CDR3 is CASSSEVSGTYNEQFF. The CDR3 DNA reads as TGCGCCAGCAGCTCCGAGGTTAGCGGGACCTACAATGAGCAGTTCTTC.

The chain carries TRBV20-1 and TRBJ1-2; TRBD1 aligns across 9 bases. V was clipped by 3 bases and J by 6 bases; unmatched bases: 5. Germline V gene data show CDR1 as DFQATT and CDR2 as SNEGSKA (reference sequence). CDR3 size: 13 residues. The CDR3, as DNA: TGCAGTGCTAGGGCCCGACAGGGGGATGGCTACACCTTC. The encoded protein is CSARARQGDGYTF.

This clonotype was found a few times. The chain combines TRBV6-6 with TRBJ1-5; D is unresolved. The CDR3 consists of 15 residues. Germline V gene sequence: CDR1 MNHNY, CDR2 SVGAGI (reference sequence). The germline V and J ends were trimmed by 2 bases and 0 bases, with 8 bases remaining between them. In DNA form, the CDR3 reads TGTGCCAGCAGTTACGGCGGATATAGCAATCAGCCCCAGCATTTT. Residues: CASSYGGYSNQPQHF.

DNA for the CDR3: TGCAGCGTTGAAAAGGGACAGGGGGCAGCGTATTTT. This translates into CSVEKGQGAAYF. The genes are TRBV29-1 and TRBJ2-3; 12 positions agree with TRBD1. Germline lookup yields CDR1 SQVTM and CDR2 ANQGSEA. J was trimmed by 14 bases and V by 2 bases; bases with no gene match: 5. The CDR3 covers 12 residues.

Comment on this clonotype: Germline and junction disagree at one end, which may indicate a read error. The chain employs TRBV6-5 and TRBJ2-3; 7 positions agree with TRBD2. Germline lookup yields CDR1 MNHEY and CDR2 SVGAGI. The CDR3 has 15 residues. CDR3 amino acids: CAGSRRGVRTDTQYF. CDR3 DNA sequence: TGTGCCGGCAGCAGACGGGGGGTAAGGACAGATACGCAGTATTTT.

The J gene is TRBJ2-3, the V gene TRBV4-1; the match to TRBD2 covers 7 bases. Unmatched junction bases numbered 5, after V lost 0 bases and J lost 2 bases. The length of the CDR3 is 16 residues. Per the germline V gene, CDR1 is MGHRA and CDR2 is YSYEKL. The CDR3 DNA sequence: TGCGCCAGCAGCCAAGAGTCCCTAGCGGTCACAGATACGCAGTATTTT. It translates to CASSQESLAVTDTQYF.

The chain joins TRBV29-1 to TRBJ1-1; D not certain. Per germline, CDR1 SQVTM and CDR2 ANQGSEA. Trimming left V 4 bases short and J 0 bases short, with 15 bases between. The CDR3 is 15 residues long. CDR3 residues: CSVVISGPLNTEAFF. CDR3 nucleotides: TGCAGCGTTGTAATTTCAGGACCCTTGAACACTGAAGCTTTCTTT.

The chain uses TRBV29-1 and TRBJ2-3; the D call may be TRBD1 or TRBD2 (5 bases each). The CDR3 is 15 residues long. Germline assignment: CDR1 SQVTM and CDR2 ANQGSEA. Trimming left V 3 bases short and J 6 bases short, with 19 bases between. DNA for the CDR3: TGCAGCGTTGAGATCTCGGGGACGGGAAGGGATACGCAGTATTTT. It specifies CSVEISGTGRDTQYF.